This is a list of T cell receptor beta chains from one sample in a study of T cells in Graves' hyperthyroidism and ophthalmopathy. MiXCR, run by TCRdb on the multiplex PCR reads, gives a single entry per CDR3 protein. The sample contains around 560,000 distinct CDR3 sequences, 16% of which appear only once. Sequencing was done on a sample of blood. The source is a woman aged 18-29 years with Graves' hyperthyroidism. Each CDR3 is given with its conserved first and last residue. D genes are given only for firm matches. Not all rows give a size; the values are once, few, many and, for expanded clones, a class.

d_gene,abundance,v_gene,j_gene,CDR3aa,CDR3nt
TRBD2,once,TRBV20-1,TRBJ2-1,CSAPKTSGIPLSYNEQFF,TGCAGTGCTCCTAAGACTAGCGGCATACCACTCTCCTACAATGAGCAGTTCTTC
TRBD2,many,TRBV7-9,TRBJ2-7,CATYGGGEQYF,TGTGCCACCTACGGGGGGGGTGAGCAGTACTTC
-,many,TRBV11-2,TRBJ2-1,CASSRGLAGPPYNEQFF,TGTGCCAGCAGTCGAGGGTTGGCAGGGCCCCCCTACAATGAGCAGTTCTTC
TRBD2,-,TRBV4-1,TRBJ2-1,CASRDGLAGGRYNEQFF,TGCGCCAGCAGGGATGGACTAGCGGGAGGGAGATACAATGAGCAGTTCTTC
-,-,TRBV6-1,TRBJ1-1,CASRPDGASNTEAFF,TGTGCCAGCAGACCGGACGGAGCCTCGAACACTGAAGCTTTCTTT
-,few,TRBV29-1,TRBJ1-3,CSVVTYSGNTIYF,TGCAGCGTTGTGACCTACTCTGGAAACACCATATATTTT
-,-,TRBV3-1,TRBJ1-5,CASSQTSGGVGNQPQHF,TGTGCCAGCAGCCAGACTAGCGGGGGGGTGGGCAATCAGCCCCAGCATTTT
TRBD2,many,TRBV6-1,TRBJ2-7,CASNQPGLAIYEQYF,TGTGCCAGCAATCAACCGGGACTAGCAATCTACGAGCAGTACTTC
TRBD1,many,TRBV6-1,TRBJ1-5,CASSPEQGAHNQPQHF,TGTGCCAGCAGTCCTGAACAGGGGGCGCATAATCAGCCCCAGCATTTT
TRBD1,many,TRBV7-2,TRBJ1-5,CASSKTGNQPQHF,TGTGCCAGCAGCAAGACAGGGAATCAGCCCCAGCATTTT
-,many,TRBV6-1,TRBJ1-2,CASSEAPLVNYGYTF,TGTGCCAGCAGTGAAGCCCCACTCGTTAACTATGGCTACACCTTC
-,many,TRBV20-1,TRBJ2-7,CSARLGMASEQYF,TGCAGTGCTAGATTAGGTATGGCTTCCGAGCAGTACTTC
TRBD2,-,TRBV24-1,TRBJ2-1,CATSGPGTSGSRWNEQFF,TGTGCCACCAGTGGCCCAGGGACTAGCGGGAGTAGGTGGAATGAGCAGTTCTTC
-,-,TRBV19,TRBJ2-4,CASSMAQIAKNIQYF,TGTGCCAGTAGTATGGCGCAGATAGCCAAAAACATTCAGTACTTC
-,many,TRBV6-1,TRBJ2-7,CASSSSFSSEQYF,TGTGCCAGCAGTTCTAGCTTTTCCAGCGAGCAGTACTTC
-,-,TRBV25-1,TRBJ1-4,CASSALRGDEKLFF,TGTGCCAGCAGTGCTCTTAGGGGCGATGAAAAACTGTTTTTT
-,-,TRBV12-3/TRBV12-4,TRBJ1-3,CASSFGNTIYF,TGTGCCAGCAGTTTTGGAAACACCATATATTTT
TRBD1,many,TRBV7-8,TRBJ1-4,CASSPRDSQNEKLFF,TGTGCCAGCAGCCCGCGGGACAGCCAAAATGAAAAACTGTTTTTT
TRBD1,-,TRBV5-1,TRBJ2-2,CASSPQQGATGELFF,TGCGCCAGCAGTCCACAACAGGGGGCCACCGGGGAGCTGTTTTTT
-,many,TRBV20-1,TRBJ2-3,CSARVRTKSTDTQYF,TGCAGTGCTAGAGTGAGAACGAAAAGCACAGATACGCAGTATTTT
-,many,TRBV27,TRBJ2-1,CASSLDFLVGGEQFF,TGTGCCAGCAGCTTAGACTTCCTCGTTGGGGGTGAGCAGTTCTTC
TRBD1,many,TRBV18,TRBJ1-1,CASSPQGASTEAFF,TGTGCCAGCTCACCACAGGGGGCGTCCACTGAAGCTTTCTTT
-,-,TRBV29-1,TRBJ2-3,CSVSPIGDTQYF,TGCAGCGTTTCTCCCATAGGAGATACGCAGTATTTT
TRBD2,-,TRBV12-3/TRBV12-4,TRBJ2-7,CASSLESLAREYEQYF,TGTGCCAGCAGTTTAGAGTCACTAGCGAGAGAATACGAGCAGTACTTC
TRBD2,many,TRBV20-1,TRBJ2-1,CSALSGRRHNEQFF,TGCAGTGCCCTTAGCGGGAGAAGGCACAATGAGCAGTTCTTC
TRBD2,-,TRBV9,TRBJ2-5,CASSLTSGRTETQYF,TGTGCCAGCAGCCTTACTAGCGGGAGGACAGAGACCCAGTACTTC
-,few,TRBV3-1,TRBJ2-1,CASSQYVTRTSSLGEQFF,TGTGCCAGCAGCCAATATGTCACACGAACTAGCTCCCTCGGTGAGCAGTTCTTC
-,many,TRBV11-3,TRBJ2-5,CASSFLSAAKQETQYF,TGTGCCAGCAGCTTTCTTTCCGCAGCAAAACAAGAGACCCAGTACTTC
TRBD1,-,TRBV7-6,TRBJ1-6,CASSLSRLWDRGESPLHF,TGTGCCAGCAGCTTATCTCGTCTGTGGGACAGAGGGGAATCACCCCTCCACTTT
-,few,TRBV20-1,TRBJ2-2,CSARDPLGTGELFF,TGCAGTGCTAGAGATCCCCTGGGGACCGGGGAGCTGTTTTTT
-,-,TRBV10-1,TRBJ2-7,CASSAFIAQGSYEQYF,TGCGCCAGCAGCGCCTTTATAGCCCAAGGATCCTACGAGCAGTACTTC
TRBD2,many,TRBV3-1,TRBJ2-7,CASSQVLAGVLEQYF,TGTGCCAGCAGCCAAGTGCTAGCGGGAGTTTTGGAGCAGTACTTC
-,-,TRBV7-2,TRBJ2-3,CASSHPWTGAADTQYF,TGTGCCAGCAGCCACCCATGGACGGGGGCCGCAGATACGCAGTATTTT